The rows below give T cell receptor beta chains drawn from one sample of a study of cytomegalovirus exposure and HLA in healthy donors. The assay was immunoSEQ multiplex PCR, and TCRdb's table has in-frame clones only and misses some. The sample has 180,000 or so clones, approximately 80% seen once. Sequencing was performed on PBMCs. The receptors were gathered from a female donor in good health and CMV-seronegative. The CDR3 runs from the conserved cysteine through the conserved F or W. The order of the fields is D gene, V gene, clone size, J gene, CDR3 protein, CDR3 DNA. D genes are given only for firm matches. Size values are once, few and many counts, or a class for expanded clones, and some rows have none.

D gene: TRBD1
V gene: TRBV18
clone size: once
J gene: TRBJ1-2
CDR3 protein: CASSPGTGSIGGYTF
CDR3 DNA: TGTGCCAGCTCACCAGGGACAGGATCGATTGGTGGCTACACCTTC

D gene: TRBD1
V gene: TRBV7-9
clone size: .
J gene: TRBJ2-2
CDR3 protein: CASRLTGSNTGELFF
CDR3 DNA: TGTGCCAGCAGACTGACAGGGAGCAACACCGGGGAGCTGTTTTTT

D gene: .
V gene: TRBV29-1
clone size: .
J gene: TRBJ2-5
CDR3 protein: CSVRVGGETQYF
CDR3 DNA: TGCAGCGTTCGGGTGGGGGGAGAGACCCAGTACTTC

D gene: .
V gene: TRBV19
clone size: .
J gene: TRBJ2-3
CDR3 protein: CATGASGGTDTQYF
CDR3 DNA: TGTGCCACGGGGGCCAGCGGGGGCACAGATACGCAGTATTTT

D gene: TRBD2
V gene: TRBV18
clone size: .
J gene: TRBJ2-7
CDR3 protein: CASSPPSRGGLSPLEQYF
CDR3 DNA: TGTGCCAGCTCACCACCATCCCGGGGGGGTCTCTCCCCCCTCGAGCAGTACTTC

D gene: .
V gene: TRBV29-1
clone size: .
J gene: TRBJ2-7
CDR3 protein: CSVGASSYEQYF
CDR3 DNA: TGCAGCGTTGGGGCCAGCTCCTACGAGCAGTACTTC

D gene: TRBD2
V gene: TRBV6-1
clone size: few
J gene: TRBJ2-7
CDR3 protein: CASSEKTPGTSGGRKSEQYF
CDR3 DNA: TGTGCCAGCAGTGAAAAAACTCCCGGGACTAGCGGGGGAAGGAAAAGCGAGCAGTACTTC

D gene: .
V gene: TRBV4-2
clone size: .
J gene: TRBJ2-3
CDR3 protein: CASSQALGQSTDTQYF
CDR3 DNA: TGTGCCAGCAGCCAAGCCCTGGGCCAAAGCACAGATACGCAGTATTTT

D gene: .
V gene: TRBV4-1
clone size: once
J gene: TRBJ1-3
CDR3 protein: CASSQVPKTGGYTYSGNTIYF
CDR3 DNA: TGCGCCAGCAGCCAAGTTCCTAAGACAGGTGGATATACTTACTCTGGAAACACCATATATTTT

D gene: TRBD2
V gene: TRBV4-2
clone size: once
J gene: TRBJ2-2
CDR3 protein: CASSQVFLLAGGGTGELFF
CDR3 DNA: TGTGCCAGCAGCCAAGTGTTCTTGTTAGCGGGAGGGGGCACCGGGGAGCTGTTTTTT

D gene: TRBD1
V gene: TRBV9
clone size: .
J gene: TRBJ1-2
CDR3 protein: CASSPQPGQGGNGYTF
CDR3 DNA: TGTGCCAGCAGCCCCCAGCCGGGACAGGGAGGCAATGGCTACACCTTC

D gene: TRBD2
V gene: TRBV13
clone size: .
J gene: TRBJ2-2
CDR3 protein: CASSLGVAGDAGELFF
CDR3 DNA: TGTGCCAGCAGCTTAGGAGTGGCGGGAGATGCCGGGGAGCTGTTTTTT

D gene: TRBD1
V gene: TRBV29-1
clone size: .
J gene: TRBJ1-5
CDR3 protein: CSAGDRSNQPQHF
CDR3 DNA: TGCAGCGCGGGGGACAGGAGTAATCAGCCCCAGCATTTT

D gene: .
V gene: TRBV28
clone size: .
J gene: TRBJ2-5
CDR3 protein: CASSPILRIETQYF
CDR3 DNA: TGTGCCAGCAGTCCGATCCTTAGAATAGAGACCCAGTACTTC

D gene: .
V gene: TRBV6-6
clone size: .
J gene: TRBJ1-1
CDR3 protein: CASSYFPRGRGEAFF
CDR3 DNA: TGTGCCAGCAGTTACTTCCCAAGGGGTAGGGGTGAAGCTTTCTTT

D gene: .
V gene: TRBV5-5
clone size: .
J gene: TRBJ2-3
CDR3 protein: CASSLSITDTQYF
CDR3 DNA: TGTGCCAGCAGCTTATCTATCACAGATACGCAGTATTTT

D gene: TRBD2
V gene: TRBV28
clone size: .
J gene: TRBJ2-1
CDR3 protein: CASGLAGGYSYNEQFF
CDR3 DNA: TGTGCCAGCGGACTAGCGGGAGGGTACTCCTACAATGAGCAGTTCTTC

D gene: .
V gene: TRBV6-5
clone size: .
J gene: TRBJ1-3
CDR3 protein: CASSPYPPGNTIYF
CDR3 DNA: TGTGCCAGCAGTCCCTACCCCCCTGGAAACACCATATATTTT

D gene: TRBD1
V gene: TRBV18
clone size: .
J gene: TRBJ2-3
CDR3 protein: CASSPTGTVSTDTQYF
CDR3 DNA: TGTGCCAGCTCACCCACCGGGACAGTTAGCACAGATACGCAGTATTTT

D gene: TRBD1
V gene: TRBV19
clone size: .
J gene: TRBJ2-1
CDR3 protein: CASSTTGGSYNEQFF
CDR3 DNA: TGTGCCAGTAGTACTACAGGGGGCTCCTACAATGAGCAGTTCTTC

D gene: .
V gene: TRBV11-2
clone size: few
J gene: TRBJ2-7
CDR3 protein: CASSLEAGRGEQYF
CDR3 DNA: TGTGCCAGCAGCTTAGAGGCAGGCCGGGGAGAGCAGTACTTC

D gene: TRBD1
V gene: TRBV11-2
clone size: .
J gene: TRBJ1-2
CDR3 protein: CASSLDRNYGYTF
CDR3 DNA: TGTGCCAGCAGCTTGGACAGGAACTATGGCTACACCTTC

D gene: TRBD2
V gene: TRBV30
clone size: .
J gene: TRBJ2-7
CDR3 protein: CAWSVGAGVYF
CDR3 DNA: TGTGCCTGGAGTGTCGGAGCGGGGGTTTACTTC

D gene: TRBD1
V gene: TRBV10-1
clone size: few
J gene: TRBJ2-7
CDR3 protein: CASSEWDRVDERYF
CDR3 DNA: TGCGCCAGCAGTGAGTGGGACAGGGTCGACGAGCGGTACTTC

D gene: .
V gene: TRBV5-6
clone size: .
J gene: TRBJ1-2
CDR3 protein: CASSLPGASFNYGYTF
CDR3 DNA: TGTGCCAGCAGCTTACCAGGGGCCTCCTTTAACTATGGCTACACCTTC

D gene: TRBD2
V gene: TRBV27
clone size: .
J gene: TRBJ2-1
CDR3 protein: CASSSGRLAGLNEQFF
CDR3 DNA: TGTGCCAGCAGTTCCGGACGACTAGCGGGCCTCAATGAGCAGTTCTTC

D gene: .
V gene: TRBV25-1
clone size: few
J gene: TRBJ2-7
CDR3 protein: CASSDPTGPYEQYF
CDR3 DNA: TGTGCCAGCAGTGACCCGACAGGCCCCTACGAGCAGTACTTC

D gene: .
V gene: TRBV7-9
clone size: .
J gene: TRBJ2-1
CDR3 protein: CASARAVAQFF
CDR3 DNA: TGTGCCAGTGCTCGCGCCGTTGCGCAGTTCTTC